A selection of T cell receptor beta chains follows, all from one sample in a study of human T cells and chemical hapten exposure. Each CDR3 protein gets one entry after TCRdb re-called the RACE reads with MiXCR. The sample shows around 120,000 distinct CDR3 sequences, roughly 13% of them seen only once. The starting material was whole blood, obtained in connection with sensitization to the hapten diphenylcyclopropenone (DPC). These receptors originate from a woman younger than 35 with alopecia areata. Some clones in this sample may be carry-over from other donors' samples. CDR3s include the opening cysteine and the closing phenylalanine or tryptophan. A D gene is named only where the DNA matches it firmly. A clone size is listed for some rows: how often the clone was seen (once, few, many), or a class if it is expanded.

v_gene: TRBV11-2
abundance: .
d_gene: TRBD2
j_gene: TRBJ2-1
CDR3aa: CASSFEGTSGYNEQFF
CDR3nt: TGTGCCAGCAGCTTCGAGGGGACTAGCGGGTACAATGAGCAGTTCTTC

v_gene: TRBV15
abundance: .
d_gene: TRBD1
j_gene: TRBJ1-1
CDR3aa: CATSRGGKEQGAWNTEAFF
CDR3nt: TGTGCCACCAGCAGAGGTGGGAAGGAGCAGGGGGCCTGGAACACTGAAGCTTTCTTT

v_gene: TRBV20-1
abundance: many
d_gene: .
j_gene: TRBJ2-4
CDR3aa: CSASVSVNIQYF
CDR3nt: TGCAGTGCTTCGGTCAGCGTCAACATTCAGTACTTC

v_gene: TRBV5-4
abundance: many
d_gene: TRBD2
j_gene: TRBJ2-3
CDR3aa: CASSSRLAGYTDTQYF
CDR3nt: TGTGCCAGCAGTTCCCGACTAGCGGGGTACACAGATACGCAGTATTTT

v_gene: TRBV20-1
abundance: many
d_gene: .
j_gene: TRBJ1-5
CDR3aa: CSASGGNQPQHF
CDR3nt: TGCAGTGCTAGCGGGGGAAATCAGCCCCAGCATTTT

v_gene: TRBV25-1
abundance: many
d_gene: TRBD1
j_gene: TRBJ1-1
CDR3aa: CASSAVTGAGEAFF
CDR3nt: TGTGCCAGCAGTGCTGTGACAGGGGCCGGGGAAGCTTTCTTT

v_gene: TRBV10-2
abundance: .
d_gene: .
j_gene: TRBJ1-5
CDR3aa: CASSDGAGNQPQHF
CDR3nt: TGCGCCAGCAGTGACGGGGCCGGCAATCAGCCCCAGCATTTT

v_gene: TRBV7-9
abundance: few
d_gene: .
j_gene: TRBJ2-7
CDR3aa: CASSLGLLRDEQYF
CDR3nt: TGTGCCAGCAGCTTAGGGCTACTCCGGGACGAGCAGTACTTC

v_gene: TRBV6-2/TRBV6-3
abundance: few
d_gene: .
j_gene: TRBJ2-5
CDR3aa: CASRDLGVETQYF
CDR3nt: TGTGCCAGCAGGGACCTTGGGGTAGAGACCCAGTACTTC

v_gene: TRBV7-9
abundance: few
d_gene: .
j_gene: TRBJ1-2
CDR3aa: CASSLALLAGERGYTF
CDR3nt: TGTGCCAGCAGCTTAGCCTTGTTGGCAGGGGAAAGAGGCTACACCTTC

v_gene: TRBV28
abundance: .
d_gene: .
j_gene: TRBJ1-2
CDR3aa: CASSATGPYGYTF
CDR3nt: TGTGCCAGCAGTGCTACAGGGCCCTATGGCTACACCTTC

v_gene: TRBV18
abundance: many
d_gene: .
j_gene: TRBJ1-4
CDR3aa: CASSPATTNEKLFF
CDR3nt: TGTGCCAGCTCACCAGCTACAACTAATGAAAAACTGTTTTTT

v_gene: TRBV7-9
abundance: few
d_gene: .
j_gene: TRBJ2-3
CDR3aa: CASSSLGATQYF
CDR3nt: TGTGCCAGCAGCTCCCTAGGAGCCACGCAGTATTTT

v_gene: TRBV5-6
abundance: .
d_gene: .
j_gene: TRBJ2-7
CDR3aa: CASTYGASTYEQYF
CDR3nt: TGTGCCAGCACCTACGGGGCGAGCACCTACGAGCAGTACTTC

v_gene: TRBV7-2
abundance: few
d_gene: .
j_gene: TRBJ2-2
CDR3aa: CASSRPGKNTGELFF
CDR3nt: TGTGCCAGCAGCCGGCCCGGGAAGAACACCGGGGAGCTGTTTTTT

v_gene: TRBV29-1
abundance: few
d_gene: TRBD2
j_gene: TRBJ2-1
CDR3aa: CSVVPRAGGSYNEQFF
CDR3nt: TGCAGCGTTGTTCCCCGAGCGGGGGGTTCCTACAATGAGCAGTTCTTC

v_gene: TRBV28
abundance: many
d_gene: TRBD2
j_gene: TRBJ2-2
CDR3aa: CASSRGLVSGELFF
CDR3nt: TGTGCCAGCAGTCGCGGACTAGTCTCCGGGGAGCTGTTTTTT

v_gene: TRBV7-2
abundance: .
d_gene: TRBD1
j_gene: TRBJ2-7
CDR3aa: CASSFPGQGRYEQYF
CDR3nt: TGTGCCAGCAGCTTTCCGGGACAGGGGCGTTACGAGCAGTACTTC

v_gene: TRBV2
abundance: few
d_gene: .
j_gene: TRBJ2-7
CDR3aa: CASSEVPYNSYEQYF
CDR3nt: TGTGCCAGCAGTGAAGTCCCATACAACTCCTACGAGCAGTACTTC

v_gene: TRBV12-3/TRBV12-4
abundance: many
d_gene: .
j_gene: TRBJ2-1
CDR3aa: CASKAGSYNEQFF
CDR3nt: TGTGCCAGCAAGGCAGGCTCCTACAATGAGCAGTTCTTC

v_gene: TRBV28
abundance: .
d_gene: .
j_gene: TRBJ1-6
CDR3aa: CASSFPGGSGSPLHF
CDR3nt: TGTGCCAGCAGTTTCCCGGGGGGTTCAGGTTCACCCCTCCACTTT

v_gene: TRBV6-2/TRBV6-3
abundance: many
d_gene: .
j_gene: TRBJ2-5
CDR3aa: CASSYLETQYF
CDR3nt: TGTGCCAGCAGTTACTTAGAGACCCAGTACTTC

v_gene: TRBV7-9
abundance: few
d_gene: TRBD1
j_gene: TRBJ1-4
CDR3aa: CASSGEQGNVEKLFF
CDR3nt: TGTGCCAGCAGCGGCGAACAGGGGAACGTCGAAAAACTGTTTTTT

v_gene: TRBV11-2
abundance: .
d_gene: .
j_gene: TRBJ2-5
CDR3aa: CASGGDYPLQETQYF
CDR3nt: TGTGCCAGCGGCGGTGACTATCCCCTTCAAGAGACCCAGTACTTC

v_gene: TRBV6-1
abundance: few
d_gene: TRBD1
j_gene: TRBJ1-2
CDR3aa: CASTGPGTGNYGYTF
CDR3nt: TGTGCCAGCACTGGCCCAGGGACAGGCAACTATGGCTACACCTTC

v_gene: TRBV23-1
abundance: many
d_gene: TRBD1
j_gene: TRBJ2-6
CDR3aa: CASRPSGQVQKCGANVLTF
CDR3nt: TGCGCCAGCAGACCCTCCGGACAGGTGCAAAAATGTGGGGCCAACGTCCTGACTTTC

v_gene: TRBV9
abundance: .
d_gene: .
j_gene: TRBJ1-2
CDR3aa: CASSVVSSYGYTF
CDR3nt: TGTGCCAGCAGCGTAGTTTCCAGTTATGGCTACACCTTC

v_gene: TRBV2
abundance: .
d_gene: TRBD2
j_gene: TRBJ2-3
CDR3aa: CATKGTSGTDTQYF
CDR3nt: TGTGCCACCAAAGGGACTAGCGGCACAGATACGCAGTATTTT

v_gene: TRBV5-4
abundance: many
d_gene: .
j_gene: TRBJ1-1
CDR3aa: CASSILMNTEAFF
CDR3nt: TGTGCCAGCAGCATTTTGATGAACACTGAAGCTTTCTTT

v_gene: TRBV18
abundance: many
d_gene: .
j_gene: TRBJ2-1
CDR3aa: CASSAQGVRAYNEQFF
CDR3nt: TGTGCCAGCTCAGCACAAGGTGTCAGGGCCTACAATGAGCAGTTCTTC

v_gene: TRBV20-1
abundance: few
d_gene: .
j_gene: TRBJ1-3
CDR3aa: CSATGLAGNTIYF
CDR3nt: TGCAGTGCTACAGGGTTGGCTGGAAACACCATATATTTT

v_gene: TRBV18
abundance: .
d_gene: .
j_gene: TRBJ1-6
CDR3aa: CASSPPRGGLRF
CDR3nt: TGTGCCAGCTCACCTCCGCGAGGGGGGTTGCGATTT

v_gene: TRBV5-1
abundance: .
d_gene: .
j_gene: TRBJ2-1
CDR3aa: CASSPRPDHEQFF
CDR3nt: TGCGCCAGCAGCCCCAGACCCGATCATGAGCAGTTCTTC

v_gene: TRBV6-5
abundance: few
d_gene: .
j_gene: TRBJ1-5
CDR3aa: CASSRRSSNQPQHF
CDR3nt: TGTGCCAGCAGTAGACGGAGCTCCAATCAGCCCCAGCATTTT

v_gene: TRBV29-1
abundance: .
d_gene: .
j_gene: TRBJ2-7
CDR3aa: CSVESGSSYEQYF
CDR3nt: TGCAGCGTTGAATCCGGCAGCTCCTACGAGCAGTACTTC

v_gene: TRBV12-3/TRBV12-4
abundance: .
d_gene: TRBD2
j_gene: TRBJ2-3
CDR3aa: CASSRGRGVSTDTQYF
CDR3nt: TGTGCCAGCAGCCGCGGGAGGGGAGTAAGCACAGATACGCAGTATTTT

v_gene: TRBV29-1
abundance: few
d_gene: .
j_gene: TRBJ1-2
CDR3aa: CSVVLGGSYGYTF
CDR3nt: TGCAGCGTTGTCCTGGGAGGGAGCTATGGCTACACCTTC

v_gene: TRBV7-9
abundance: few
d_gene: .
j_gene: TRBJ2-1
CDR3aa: CASSGPVSYNEQFF
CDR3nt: TGTGCCAGCTCAGGACCGGTATCATACAATGAGCAGTTCTTC

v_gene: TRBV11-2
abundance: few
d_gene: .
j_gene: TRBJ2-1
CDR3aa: CASSLSLRNEQFF
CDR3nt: TGTGCCAGCAGCTTATCCCTCCGCAATGAGCAGTTCTTC

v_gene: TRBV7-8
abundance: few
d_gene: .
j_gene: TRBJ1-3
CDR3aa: CASSFFRDTSGNNIYF
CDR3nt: TGTGCCAGCAGCTTTTTCAGGGACACCTCTGGAAACAACATATATTTT

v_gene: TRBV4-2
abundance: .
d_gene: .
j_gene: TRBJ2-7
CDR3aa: CASSQGSSYEQYF
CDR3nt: TGTGCCAGCAGCCAAGGGTCCTCGTACGAGCAGTACTTC

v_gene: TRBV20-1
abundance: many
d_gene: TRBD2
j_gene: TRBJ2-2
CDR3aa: CSARTSGGGTGELFF
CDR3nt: TGCAGTGCTAGGACTAGCGGGGGGGGCACCGGGGAGCTGTTTTTT

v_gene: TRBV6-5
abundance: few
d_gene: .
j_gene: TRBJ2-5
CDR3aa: CASSYSPNQETQYF
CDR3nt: TGTGCCAGCAGTTACTCCCCAAACCAAGAGACCCAGTACTTC

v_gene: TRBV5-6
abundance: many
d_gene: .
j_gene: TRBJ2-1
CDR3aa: CASSHGLRGSYNEQFF
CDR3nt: TGTGCCAGCAGCCACGGACTAAGAGGCTCCTACAATGAGCAGTTCTTC

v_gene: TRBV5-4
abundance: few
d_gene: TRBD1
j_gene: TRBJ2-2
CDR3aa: CASSFPGQGYGGELFF
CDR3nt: TGTGCCAGCAGCTTCCCGGGACAGGGTTATGGCGGGGAGCTGTTTTTT